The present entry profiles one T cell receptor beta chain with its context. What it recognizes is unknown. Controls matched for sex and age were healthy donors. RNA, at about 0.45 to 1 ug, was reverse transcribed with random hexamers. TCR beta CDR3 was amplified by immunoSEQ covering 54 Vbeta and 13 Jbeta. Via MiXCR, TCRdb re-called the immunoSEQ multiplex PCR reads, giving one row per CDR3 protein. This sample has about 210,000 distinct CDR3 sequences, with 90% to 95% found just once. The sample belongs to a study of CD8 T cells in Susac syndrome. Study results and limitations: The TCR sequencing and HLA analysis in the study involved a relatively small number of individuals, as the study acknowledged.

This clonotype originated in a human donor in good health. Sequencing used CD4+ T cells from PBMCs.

The CDR3 spells CASSSLSGGATDTQYF. The CDR3 nucleotides read TGCGCCAGCAGCTCCCTTAGCGGGGGAGCCACAGATACGCAGTATTTT. The rearrangement joins TRBV5-1 to TRBJ2-3; 9 positions agree with TRBD2. Germline trimming cut 3 bases from V and 2 bases from J; bases unmatched to any gene: 7. The germline CDR1 and CDR2 sequences are SGHRS and YFSETQ. The CDR3 has 16 residues.